The next 11 T cell receptor beta chains were all read from a single sample in a study of blood T cell repertoires in COVID-19. Generated by immunoSEQ multiplex PCR, the TCRdb table keeps only in-frame clones and is missing some. The table has approximately 300,000 clones, more than 75% seen once. The sequenced material came from PBMCs or T cells enriched from blood (not recorded which). Receptors were obtained from a woman aged 18-30 years who had recovered from COVID-19.

This chain links TRBV30 with TRBJ2-7; D possibly corresponds to TRBD1 (5 bases). CDR3 length: 12 amino acids. Germline loops: CDR1 GTSNPN, CDR2 SVGIG (reference sequence). V gave up 3 bases and J gave up 5 bases, with 11 bases separating them. In DNA, the CDR3 is TGTGCCTGGAGCCCACAGGAGCACGAGCAGTACTTC. This sequence encodes CAWSPQEHEQYF.

The chain is built from TRBV7-2 and TRBJ2-1; TRBD2 agrees at 13 bases. The germline CDR1 and CDR2 sequences are SGHTA and FQGNSA. J lost 7 bases, V lost 5 bases, and 8 bases had no gene match. This CDR3 has 16 amino acids. The CDR3 DNA reads as TGTGCCAGCAGCCTAGAACTAGCGGGAGGGTATAATGAGCAGTTCTTC. Its translation: CASSLELAGGYNEQFF.

In this sample, this clone turned up once. This rearrangement joins TRBV5-1 to TRBJ2-5; the D gene is possibly TRBD2 (5 bases). This CDR3 is 15 amino acids long. Germline CDR1 reads SGHRS; CDR2 reads YFSETQ. The V and J ends lost 4 bases and 4 bases respectively, with 17 bases between them. CDR3 sequence (DNA): TGCGCCAGCAGCCCCCTGGGCGGGCTAGGAGAGACCCAGTACTTC. Translating it yields CASSPLGGLGETQYF.

DNA for the CDR3: TGTGCCAGCAGTCCGACAGGGGTTCGTTCCGATGAGCAGTTCTTC. Translating gives CASSPTGVRSDEQFF. The chain carries TRBV2 and TRBJ2-1, with 8 nucleotides matching TRBD1. V gave up 5 bases and J gave up 8 bases; unmatched junction bases: 11. Germline loops: CDR1 SNHLY, CDR2 FYNNEI. The CDR3 length is 15 residues. Using reference TRBV2 and TRBJ2-1 for the parts outside the CDR3, the full variable domain is EPEVTQTPSHQVTQMGQEVILRCVPISNHLYFYWYRQILGQKVEFLVSFYNNEISEKSEIFDDQFSVERPDGSNFTLKIRSTKLEDSAMYFCASSPTGVRSDEQFFGPGTRLTVL.

This rearrangement joins TRBV28 to TRBJ1-1; TRBD1 is a possible D gene (6 bases). The germline V gene has CDR1 MDHEN and CDR2 SYDVKM. With 5 bases removed from V and 2 bases from J, the gap between germline ends came to 18 bases. The CDR3 is 16 residues long. This CDR3 reads CASSLPPGQRNTEAFF. The CDR3 DNA sequence: TGTGCCAGCAGTCTGCCCCCGGGACAAAGAAACACTGAAGCTTTCTTT.

In DNA, the CDR3 is TGTGCCAGCTCATCCACAGGGAATAGCAATCAGCCCCAGCATTTT. Translated: CASSSTGNSNQPQHF. J is TRBJ1-5 and V is TRBV18, with D tentatively TRBD1 (6 bases). The CDR3 runs to 15 residues. Germline CDR1 and CDR2: KGHSH and LQKENI. Deletions cut 5 bases from V and 0 bases from J, with 11 bases between.

The chain carries TRBV15 and TRBJ2-3; TRBD2 agrees at 10 bases. Losses at the gene ends were 1 base for V and 6 bases for J; bases not matched to a gene: 10. The CDR3 totals 17 residues. Germline-derived CDR1 and CDR2 are LNHNV and YYDKDF (reference sequence). The CDR3 loop is CATSRGGSGGARDTQYF. The DNA of the CDR3 is TGTGCCACCAGCAGAGGAGGGAGCGGGGGGGCGAGGGATACGCAGTATTTT.

The rearrangement joins TRBV5-1 to TRBJ2-7; 7 bases align to TRBD1. CDR3 size: 16 residues. CDR1 SGHRS and CDR2 YFSETQ come from the germline V gene. J gave up 5 bases and V 4 bases, and 15 bases lay outside the gene matches. CDR3 coding DNA: TGCGCCAGCAGCCTAATGGGTGGGACAGCTGAAGACGAGCAGTACTTC. Translation gives CASSLMGGTAEDEQYF.

This chain joins TRBV7-9 and TRBJ2-1; D not certain. The CDR3 loop spans 14 amino acids. Germline CDR1 is SEHNR and CDR2 is FQNEAQ (reference sequence). V lost 1 base, J lost 2 bases, and 6 bases lay in between. This CDR3 is CASSLGHTYNEQFF. The DNA for the CDR3 is TGTGCCAGCAGCTTAGGGCACACCTACAATGAGCAGTTCTTC.

The chain uses TRBV3-1 (or the pseudogene TRBV3-2) and TRBJ2-5, with a weak D call TRBD2 (6 bases). Trimming removed 4 bases at V and 5 bases at J, with 14 bases between. CDR1 and CDR2 from the germline V gene are LGHDT and YNNKEL (reference sequence). The CDR3 runs 14 residues. The DNA for the CDR3 is TGTGCCAGCAGCCTTACTAGCAAAAGGGAGACCCAGTACTTC. Its protein is CASSLTSKRETQYF.

This clone came up once. V is TRBV11-2 and J is TRBJ2-7; TRBD1 aligns across 9 bases. The CDR3 is 15 amino acids. CDR1 is SGHAT and CDR2 is FQNNGV in the germline V gene. V dropped 5 bases and J dropped 3; count of bases not matched to a gene: 8. The CDR3 coding sequence is TGTGCCAGCAGCCTTTCCGGGACAGGGAGCTACGAGCAGTACTTC. Translating it yields CASSLSGTGSYEQYF.